The T cell receptor beta chain described here comes from a study of blood T cell repertoires in COVID-19. In the study overall: COVID-19 samples from acute and convalescent phases originated in the United States, Italy and Spain. From T cells, B-cell-depleted T cells, or PBMCs came the material, which was cDNA or gDNA.

The junction had 6 bases not matched to a gene; V was cut back by 0 bases and J by 3 bases. Germline V gives CDR1 SGHVS, CDR2 FNYEAQ. There are 16 residues in the CDR3. The protocol was immunoSEQ multiplex PCR, while the TCRdb copy is restricted to in-frame clones and leaves out a portion. The table shows over 100,000 clones, with about 89% occurring only once. The rearrangement links TRBV7-6 to TRBJ2-3; TRBD1 matches at 7 bases. The clonotype was recovered from a man aged 60 to 75 with COVID-19, enrolled during active disease. Sequencing input: peripheral blood. CDR3 coding DNA: TGTGCCAGCAGCTTAGCGGGTCAGGGGGATACAGATACGCAGTATTTT. Amino acid sequence: CASSLAGQGDTDTQYF. Together with reference TRBV7-6 and TRBJ2-3, the CDR3 gives the full variable domain: GAGVSQSPRYKVTKRGQDVALRCDPISGHVSLYWYRQALGQGPEFLTYFNYEAQQDKSGLPNDRFSAERPEGSISTLTIQRTEQRDSAMYRCASSLAGQGDTDTQYFGPGTRLTVL.